The clone carrying this TCR beta chain has ten or more counts. The diagnoses drew upon clinical symptoms, serum thyroxine and TRAb, thyroid ultrasound and orbital computed tomography. PBMCs stemmed from over 7.5 ml fresh peripheral blood. CDR3 length equals 13 residues. Germline assignment: CDR1 SGHDT and CDR2 YYEEEE. V lost 4 bases to trimming and J lost 5 bases, with 12 bases between them. The TCR beta CDR3 regions underwent amplification using RNA transcripts as the source. The HTBI primer set served for first-round RT-PCR of the TCR CDR3. TCRdb redid the calling of the multiplex PCR reads with MiXCR, one entry per CDR3 protein. The sample has roughly 800,000 distinct CDR3 sequences; 35% to 40% are singletons. This sample was included in a study of T cells in Graves' hyperthyroidism and ophthalmopathy.

The gene calls are TRBV5-6 and TRBJ2-5; D unresolved. The receptor was isolated from a man aged 18 to 30 with Graves' hyperthyroidism. Input material: blood. In DNA, the CDR3 is TGTGCCAGCAGCCCTGGCCACGGGGAGACCCAGTACTTC. Translated, it gives CASSPGHGETQYF.